The rows below give T cell receptor beta chains drawn from one sample of a study of blood T cell repertoires in COVID-19. TCRdb's table, derived via immunoSEQ multiplex PCR, lists solely in-frame clones and lacks some. The sample yields 100,000 or so clones, approximately 80% seen once. Sequenced sample: peripheral blood. The receptors here all came from a man in his sixties with acute or convalescent COVID-19. CDR3s include the opening cysteine and the closing phenylalanine or tryptophan. A D gene is named only where the DNA matches it firmly. For some rows the clone size is stated as once, few or many, or as a class when expanded; others skip it.

j_gene	abundance	d_gene	v_gene	CDR3nt	CDR3aa
TRBJ1-3	.	.	TRBV28	TGTGCCAGCTGGCGGGACACCATATATTTT	CASWRDTIYF
TRBJ1-1	.	.	TRBV7-8	TGTGCCAGCAGCTTGCCAACAGGGATGAACACTGAAGCTTTCTTT	CASSLPTGMNTEAFF
TRBJ2-3	.	.	TRBV7-3	TGTGCCAGCAGCTCTAGCACAGATACGCAGTATTTT	CASSSSTDTQYF
TRBJ1-2	.	TRBD1	TRBV5-1	TGCGCCAGCAGCTCCGACGGGACAGCTAAGACTAACTATGGCTACACCTTC	CASSSDGTAKTNYGYTF
TRBJ1-2	many	TRBD1	TRBV6-2/TRBV6-3	TGTGCCAGCAGTAGTCTGCCGGGACAGGGAAGCTATGGCTACACCTTC	CASSSLPGQGSYGYTF
TRBJ2-5	.	.	TRBV12-5	TGTGCTAGTGGTTTGGACCTAAACAGGGGGGGCCAAGAGACCCAGTACTTC	CASGLDLNRGGQETQYF
TRBJ1-1	.	.	TRBV5-4	TGTGCCAGCAGCATCAGGGCAGGCTACAAATCGAACACTGAAGCTTTCTTT	CASSIRAGYKSNTEAFF
TRBJ2-1	.	TRBD2	TRBV27	TGTGCCAGCAGTTTATACCTAGCGGGAGGGGGTTACAATGAGCAGTTCTTC	CASSLYLAGGGYNEQFF
TRBJ2-7	few	.	TRBV4-1	TGCGCCAGCAGCCACTATATCGGAGGGTCCGAGCAGTACTTC	CASSHYIGGSEQYF
TRBJ1-1	.	TRBD1	TRBV6-5	TGTGCCAGCAGACAGGGACAGCGTGAAGCTTTCTTT	CASRQGQREAFF
TRBJ2-7	.	.	TRBV24-1	TGTGCCACCAGTCAAGGAGGCGAGCAGTACTTC	CATSQGGEQYF
TRBJ1-4	.	.	TRBV5-6	TGTGCCAGCAGCTTGGGACAGTCCGGTGAAAAACTGTTTTTT	CASSLGQSGEKLFF
TRBJ2-1	.	.	TRBV6-1	TGTGCCAGCAGTGAAGATTGGTCAGGACAGTTCTTC	CASSEDWSGQFF
TRBJ2-1	.	TRBD1	TRBV5-1	TGCGCCAGCACGGCAGGGGGCGCGTACAATGAGCAGTTCTTC	CASTAGGAYNEQFF
TRBJ2-2	.	TRBD1	TRBV9	TGTGCCAGCAGCACCGAGGGGGCGGCCACCGGGGAGCTGTTTTTT	CASSTEGAATGELFF
TRBJ1-2	.	.	TRBV5-1	TGCGCCAGCAGCTTGGCCTCTGACACCAATAGATTGAGATTAGCTAACTATGGCTACACCTTC	CASSLASDTNRLRLANYGYTF
TRBJ2-1	.	TRBD2	TRBV9	TGTGCCAGCAGCGGGCCCCTAACTAGCGGGGGGATTTACAATGAGCAGTTCTTC	CASSGPLTSGGIYNEQFF
TRBJ1-5	.	TRBD1	TRBV19	TGTGCCAGTAGTATGGGACAGCCCACTCAGCCCCAGCATTTT	CASSMGQPTQPQHF
TRBJ2-1	.	.	TRBV27	TGTGCCAGCAGTTTAGGGGCAGGGGATGAGCAGTTCTTC	CASSLGAGDEQFF
TRBJ1-2	.	TRBD1	TRBV6-5	TGTGCCAGCAGTTACCCCAGGGGGCTGCGTGACTATGGCTACACCTTC	CASSYPRGLRDYGYTF
TRBJ1-4	.	TRBD1	TRBV6-5	TGTGCCAGCAGTCCCCAAGGGACAGTCAATGAAAAACTGTTTTTT	CASSPQGTVNEKLFF
TRBJ2-5	once	TRBD2	TRBV5-1	TGCGCCAGCAGCCCCCGGACTAGCGGGGAGACCCAGTACTTC	CASSPRTSGETQYF
TRBJ2-3	.	.	TRBV12-5	TGTGCTAGTGGTTTCCTTCGTCCAGATACGCAGTATTTT	CASGFLRPDTQYF
TRBJ1-2	.	TRBD1	TRBV27	TGTGCCAGCAGTTCGACCGGGACAGGGGGCGTAGGCTACACCTTC	CASSSTGTGGVGYTF
TRBJ1-2	once	.	TRBV19	TGTGCCAGTAGTATGGGGGGGGCAAGGAACTATGGCTACACCTTC	CASSMGGARNYGYTF
TRBJ2-5	few	.	TRBV29-1	TGCAGCGGAGGTACCGGAGAGACCCAGTACTTC	CSGGTGETQYF
TRBJ1-4	.	TRBD1	TRBV10-3	TGTGCCATCAGCGAGACAGGGCTTCATGAAAAACTGTTTTTT	CAISETGLHEKLFF
TRBJ2-5	once	TRBD1	TRBV27	TGTGCCAGCAGTTTATTAACAGGGGCGTACCAAGAGACCCAGTACTTC	CASSLLTGAYQETQYF
TRBJ1-2	.	.	TRBV6-5	TGTGCCAGCAGAGGAGACAGCCTCTATGGCTACACCTTC	CASRGDSLYGYTF
TRBJ2-2	.	.	TRBV5-1	TGCGCCAGCAGCTTGCCGGGGGACCCGGGCACCGGGGAGCTGTTTTTT	CASSLPGDPGTGELFF
TRBJ1-2	.	.	TRBV11-2	TGTGCCAGCAGCTTAAGCGGGGGCAATGGCTACACCTTC	CASSLSGGNGYTF
TRBJ2-1	.	TRBD1	TRBV5-1	TGCGCCAGCAGCAGAACAGGGGACAATGAGCAGTTCTTC	CASSRTGDNEQFF
TRBJ1-6	.	.	TRBV6-5	TGTGCCAGCAGGGGGGGAGAGAGTTCACCCCTCCACTTT	CASRGGESSPLHF
TRBJ2-7	once	TRBD2	TRBV19	TGTGCCAGCTCTCGGGGACTAGCGGTCTACGAGCAGTACTTC	CASSRGLAVYEQYF
TRBJ1-5	few	.	TRBV6-5	TGTGCCAGCAGTTACAACGGGGGCAATCAGCCCCAGCATTTT	CASSYNGGNQPQHF
TRBJ1-5	once	.	TRBV21-1	TGTGCCAGCAGCTTCGCAGGGTCCTCTCAGCCCCAGCATTTT	CASSFAGSSQPQHF
TRBJ2-2	.	TRBD2	TRBV30	TGTGCCTGGAGGGGACTAGCGGGACCCGGGGTATTAATCCAGAACACCGGGGAGCTGTTTTTT	CAWRGLAGPGVLIQNTGELFF
TRBJ2-7	few	TRBD1	TRBV30	TGTGCCTGGAGTCCCGGGACAGGGGACTACGAGCAGTACTTC	CAWSPGTGDYEQYF
TRBJ1-2	.	.	TRBV7-2	TGTGCCAGCAGCTTAGCGGACATTTATGGCTACACCTTC	CASSLADIYGYTF
TRBJ1-2	.	TRBD1	TRBV25-1	TGTGCCAGCTCTGAGGGACAGGGGGCTTCTGGCTACACCTTC	CASSEGQGASGYTF
TRBJ2-5	.	.	TRBV4-3	TGCGCCAGCAGCCAAGAGGGGCAGGGAGGGGGAGAGACCCAGTACTTC	CASSQEGQGGGETQYF
TRBJ1-4	.	.	TRBV25-1	TGTGCCAGCAAGGGGAATCATGAAAAACTGTTTTTT	CASKGNHEKLFF
TRBJ1-2	.	.	TRBV7-2	TGTGCCAGCAGCCGGGAGGTGGATGGCTACACCTTC	CASSREVDGYTF
TRBJ2-5	.	.	TRBV6-5	TGTGCCAGCAGTCACAGGCTGTTGGATCAAGAGACCCAGTACTTC	CASSHRLLDQETQYF
TRBJ1-1	.	.	TRBV19	TGTGCCAGTAGTCTCCTTGAGGGCACTGAAGCTTTCTTT	CASSLLEGTEAFF
TRBJ1-1	many	TRBD1	TRBV12-3/TRBV12-4	TGTGCCAGCAGTTTGTCATCAGGGGGAGCTTTCTTT	CASSLSSGGAFF
TRBJ1-6	.	.	TRBV14	TGTGCCAGCAGCCAAGGTTTTGGGGCAGCTAATTCACCCCTCCACTTT	CASSQGFGAANSPLHF
TRBJ2-5	.	TRBD2	TRBV30	TGTGCCTGGAGTGTACTAGCGGGGGCCCTCCCAGGGACCCAGTACTTC	CAWSVLAGALPGTQYF
TRBJ1-6	few	TRBD1	TRBV5-4	TGTGCCAGCAGCCACGAACAGGGGATCGTACCCCTCCACTTT	CASSHEQGIVPLHF
TRBJ1-6	.	TRBD1	TRBV4-1	TGCGCCAGCAGCCCCATTAGGTCCGGGACAGGGGCCCTCAGTGGGATTTCACCCCTCCACTTT	CASSPIRSGTGALSGISPLHF
TRBJ2-3	.	TRBD2	TRBV6-6	TGTGCCAGCAGTCCTGGACTAGCGGGTCCCTCTAGCACAGATACGCAGTATTTT	CASSPGLAGPSSTDTQYF
TRBJ2-1	.	.	TRBV18	TGTGCCAGCTCACCCCCTTTCGGGGGCGGGAGCGGGCTCCCCAATGAGCAGTTCTTC	CASSPPFGGGSGLPNEQFF
TRBJ1-1	once	TRBD1	TRBV7-8	TGTGCCAGCAGCTCATACAGGGGCGGCGGCACTGAAGCTTTCTTT	CASSSYRGGGTEAFF
TRBJ2-1	.	.	TRBV6-2/TRBV6-3	TGTGCCAGCAGTTACTGGGTGGGCCAGCGGGAGCAGTTCTTC	CASSYWVGQREQFF
TRBJ2-1	once	TRBD2	TRBV11-2	TGTGCCAGCAGCTTACAACTAGCGGGCAACAATGAGCAGTTCTTC	CASSLQLAGNNEQFF
TRBJ1-1	.	.	TRBV7-2	TGTGCCAGCAGCTTCTATGGGGCGAACACTGAAGCTTTCTTT	CASSFYGANTEAFF
TRBJ1-1	once	TRBD1	TRBV5-8	TGTGCCAGCAGCTTGGCCGGACAGGGGTACACTGAAGCTTTCTTT	CASSLAGQGYTEAFF
TRBJ1-1	.	.	TRBV6-5	TGTGCCAGCAGTCCCGGGACACGGACTTTCTTT	CASSPGTRTFF
TRBJ1-2	.	TRBD1	TRBV5-1	TGCGCCAGCAGCGCCGGACAGGGGGCGAGCTATGGCTACACCTTC	CASSAGQGASYGYTF